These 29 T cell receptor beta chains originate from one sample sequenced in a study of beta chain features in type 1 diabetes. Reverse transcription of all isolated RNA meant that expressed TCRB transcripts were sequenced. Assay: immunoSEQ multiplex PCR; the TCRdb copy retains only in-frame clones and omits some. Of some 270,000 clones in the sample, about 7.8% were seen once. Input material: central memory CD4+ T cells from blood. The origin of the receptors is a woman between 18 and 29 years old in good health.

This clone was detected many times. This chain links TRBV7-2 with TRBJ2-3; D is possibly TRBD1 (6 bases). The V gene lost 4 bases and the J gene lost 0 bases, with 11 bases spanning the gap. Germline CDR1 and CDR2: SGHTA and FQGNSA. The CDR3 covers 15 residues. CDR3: CASSSRTASTDTQYF. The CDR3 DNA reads TGTGCCAGCAGCTCCAGGACAGCTAGCACAGATACGCAGTATTTT.

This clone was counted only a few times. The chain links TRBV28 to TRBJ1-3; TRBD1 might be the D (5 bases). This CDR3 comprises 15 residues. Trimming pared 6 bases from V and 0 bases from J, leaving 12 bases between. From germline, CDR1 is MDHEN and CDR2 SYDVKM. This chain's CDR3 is CASRGLSGSGNTIYF. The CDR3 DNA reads TGTGCCAGCAGGGGGCTATCGGGCTCTGGAAACACCATATATTTT.

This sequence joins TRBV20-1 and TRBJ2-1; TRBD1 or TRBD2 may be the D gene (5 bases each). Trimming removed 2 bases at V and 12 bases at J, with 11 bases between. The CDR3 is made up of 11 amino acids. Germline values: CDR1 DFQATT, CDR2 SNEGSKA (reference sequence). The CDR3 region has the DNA TGCAGTGCTAGACTGGGGGTCCGGCAGTTCTTC. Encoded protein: CSARLGVRQFF.

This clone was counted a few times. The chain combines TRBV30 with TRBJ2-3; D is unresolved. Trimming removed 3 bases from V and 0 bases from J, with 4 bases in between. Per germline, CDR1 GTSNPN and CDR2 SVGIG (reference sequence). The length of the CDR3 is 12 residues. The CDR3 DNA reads TGTGCCTGGAGCGTCAGCACAGATACGCAGTATTTT. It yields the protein CAWSVSTDTQYF. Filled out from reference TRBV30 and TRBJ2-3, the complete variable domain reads SQTIHQWPATLVQPVGSPLSLECTVEGTSNPNLYWYRQAAGRGLQLLFYSVGIGQISSEVPQNLSASRPQDRQFILSSKKLLLSDSGFYLCAWSVSTDTQYFGPGTRLTVL.

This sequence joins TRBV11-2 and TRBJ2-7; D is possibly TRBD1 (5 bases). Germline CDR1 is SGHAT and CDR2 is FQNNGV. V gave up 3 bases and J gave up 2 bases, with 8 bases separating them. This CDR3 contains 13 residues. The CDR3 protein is CASSFLGAYEQYF. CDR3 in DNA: TGTGCCAGCAGCTTTCTAGGGGCCTACGAGCAGTACTTC. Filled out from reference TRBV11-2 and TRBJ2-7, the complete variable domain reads EAGVAQSPRYKIIEKRQSVAFWCNPISGHATLYWYQQILGQGPKLLIQFQNNGVVDDSQLPKDRFSAERLKGVDSTLKIQPAKLEDSAVYLCASSFLGAYEQYFGPGTRLTVT.

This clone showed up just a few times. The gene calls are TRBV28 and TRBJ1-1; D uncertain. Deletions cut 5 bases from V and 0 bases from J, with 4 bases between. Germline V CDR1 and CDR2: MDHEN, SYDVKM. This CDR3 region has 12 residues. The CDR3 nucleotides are TGTGCCAGCAGTATACTGAACACTGAAGCTTTCTTT. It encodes CASSILNTEAFF.

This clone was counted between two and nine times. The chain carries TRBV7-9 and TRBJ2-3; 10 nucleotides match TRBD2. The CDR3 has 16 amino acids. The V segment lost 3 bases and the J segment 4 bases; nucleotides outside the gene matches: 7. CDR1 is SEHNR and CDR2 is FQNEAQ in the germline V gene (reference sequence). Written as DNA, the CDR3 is TGTGCCAGCAGCTTTACCGGGACTAGCGATGCAGATACGCAGTATTTT. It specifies CASSFTGTSDADTQYF.

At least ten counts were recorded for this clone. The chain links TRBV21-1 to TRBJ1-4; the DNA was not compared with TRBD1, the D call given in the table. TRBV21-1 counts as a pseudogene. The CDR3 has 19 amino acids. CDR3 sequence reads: CASSPRLGTKTGLNEKLFF. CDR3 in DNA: TGTGCCAGCAGTCCACGTTTGGGGACGAAGACAGGACTTAATGAAAAACTGTTTTTT.

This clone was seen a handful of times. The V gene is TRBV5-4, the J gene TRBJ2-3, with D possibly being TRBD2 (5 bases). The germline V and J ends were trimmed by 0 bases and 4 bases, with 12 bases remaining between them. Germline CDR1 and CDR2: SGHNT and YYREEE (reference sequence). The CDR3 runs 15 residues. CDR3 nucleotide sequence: TGTGCCAGCAGCTTGGGCGCGGGCCAGGCAGATACGCAGTATTTT. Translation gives CASSLGAGQADTQYF.

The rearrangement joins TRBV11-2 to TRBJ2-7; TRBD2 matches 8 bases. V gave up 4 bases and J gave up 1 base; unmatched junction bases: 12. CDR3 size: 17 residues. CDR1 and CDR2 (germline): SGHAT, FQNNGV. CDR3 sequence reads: CASSSRVAGPGSYEQYV. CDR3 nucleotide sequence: TGTGCCAGCAGCTCCCGGGTAGCGGGGCCGGGATCCTACGAGCAGTACGTC.

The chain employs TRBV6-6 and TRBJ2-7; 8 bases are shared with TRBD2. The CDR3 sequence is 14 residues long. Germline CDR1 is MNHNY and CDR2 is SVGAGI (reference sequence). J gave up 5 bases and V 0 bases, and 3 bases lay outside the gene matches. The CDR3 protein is CASSYSKAGDEQYV. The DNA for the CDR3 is TGTGCCAGCAGTTACTCGAAAGCGGGGGACGAGCAGTACGTC.

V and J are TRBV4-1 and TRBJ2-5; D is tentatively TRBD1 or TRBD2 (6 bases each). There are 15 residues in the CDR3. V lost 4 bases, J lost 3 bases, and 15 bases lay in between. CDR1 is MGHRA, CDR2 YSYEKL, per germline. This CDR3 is CASSPAGGQKETQYF. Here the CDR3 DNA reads TGCGCCAGCAGCCCGGCTGGGGGGCAAAAAGAGACCCAGTACTTC.

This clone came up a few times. In DNA, the CDR3 is TGTGCCAGCAGGGGTTTTGGGGCTTGGTATGGCTACACCTTC. Amino acid sequence: CASRGFGAWYGYTF. The chain recombines TRBV28 with TRBJ1-2; tentative D call: TRBD1 (5 bases). V shed 6 bases and J shed 5 bases, with 16 bases lying between them. The germline V gene encodes CDR1 MDHEN and CDR2 SYDVKM. The CDR3 extends over 14 amino acids.

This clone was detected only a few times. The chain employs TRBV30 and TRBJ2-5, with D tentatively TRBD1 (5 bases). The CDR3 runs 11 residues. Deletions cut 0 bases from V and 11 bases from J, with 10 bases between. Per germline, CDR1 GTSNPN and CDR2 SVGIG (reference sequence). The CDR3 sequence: CAWSVKGLQYF. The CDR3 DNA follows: TGTGCCTGGAGTGTTAAGGGGCTGCAGTACTTC.

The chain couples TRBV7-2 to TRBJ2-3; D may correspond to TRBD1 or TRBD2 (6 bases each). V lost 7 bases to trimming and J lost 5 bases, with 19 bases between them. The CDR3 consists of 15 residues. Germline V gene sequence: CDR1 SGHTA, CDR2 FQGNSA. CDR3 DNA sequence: TGTGCCAGCACCCCTAGGGGGGCGCTCGTAGATACGCAGTATTTT. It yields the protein CASTPRGALVDTQYF.

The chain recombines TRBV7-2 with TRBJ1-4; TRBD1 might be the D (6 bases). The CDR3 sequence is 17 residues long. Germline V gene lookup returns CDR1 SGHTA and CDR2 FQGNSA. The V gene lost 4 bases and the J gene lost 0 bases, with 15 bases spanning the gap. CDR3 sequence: CASSSTGIFATNEKLFF. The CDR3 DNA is TGTGCCAGCAGCTCCACAGGGATTTTTGCAACTAATGAAAAACTGTTTTTT.

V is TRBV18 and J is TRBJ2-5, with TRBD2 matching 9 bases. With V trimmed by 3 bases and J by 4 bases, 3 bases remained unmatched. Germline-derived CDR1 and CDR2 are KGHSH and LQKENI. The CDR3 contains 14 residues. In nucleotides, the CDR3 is TGTGCCAGCTCACCGAGCGGGGGGCTAGAGACCCAGTACTTC. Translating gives CASSPSGGLETQYF.

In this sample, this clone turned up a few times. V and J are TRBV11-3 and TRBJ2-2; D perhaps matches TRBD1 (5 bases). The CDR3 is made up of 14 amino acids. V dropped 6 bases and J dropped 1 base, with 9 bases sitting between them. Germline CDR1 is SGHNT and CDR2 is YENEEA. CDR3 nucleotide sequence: TGTGCCAGCAGTGCTAGGGGGAACACCGGGGAGCTGTTTTTT. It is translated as CASSARGNTGELFF.

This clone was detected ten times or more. The CDR3 reads CASSLLGSYQPQHF. The CDR3 DNA reads TGTGCCAGCAGTTTATTGGGCAGTTATCAGCCCCAGCATTTT. The chain is built from TRBV27 and TRBJ1-5; D is unresolved. CDR3 length: 14 residues. Trimming pared 1 base from V and 5 bases from J, leaving 9 bases between. Germline V lookup: CDR1 MNHEY, CDR2 SMNVEV (reference sequence).

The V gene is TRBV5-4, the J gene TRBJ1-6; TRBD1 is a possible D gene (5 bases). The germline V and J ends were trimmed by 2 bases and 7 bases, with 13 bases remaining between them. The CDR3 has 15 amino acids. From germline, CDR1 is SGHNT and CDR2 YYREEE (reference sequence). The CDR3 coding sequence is TGTGCCAGCAGCTTAGCCATGACAGCCAATTCACCCCTCCACTTT. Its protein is CASSLAMTANSPLHF.

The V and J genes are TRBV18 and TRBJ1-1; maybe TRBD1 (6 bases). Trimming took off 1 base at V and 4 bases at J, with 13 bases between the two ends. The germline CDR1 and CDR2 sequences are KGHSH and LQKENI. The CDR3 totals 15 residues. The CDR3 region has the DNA TGTGCCAGCTCACCACGGCCAGGGGCGAGCACTGAAGCTTTCTTT. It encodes CASSPRPGASTEAFF.

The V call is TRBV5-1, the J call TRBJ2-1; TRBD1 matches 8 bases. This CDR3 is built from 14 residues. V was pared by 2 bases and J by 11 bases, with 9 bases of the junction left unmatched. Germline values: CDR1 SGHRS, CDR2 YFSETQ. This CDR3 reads CASSLGQGMEKQFF. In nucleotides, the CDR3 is TGCGCCAGCAGCTTAGGACAGGGAATGGAAAAGCAGTTCTTC.

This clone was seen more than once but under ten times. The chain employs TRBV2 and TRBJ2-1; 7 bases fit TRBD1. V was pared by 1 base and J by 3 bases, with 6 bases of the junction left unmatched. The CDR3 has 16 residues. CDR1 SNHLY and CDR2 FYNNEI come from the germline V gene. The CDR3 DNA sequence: TGTGCCAGCAGTGAAGTCCGGACAGGCGTCTACAATGAGCAGTTCTTC. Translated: CASSEVRTGVYNEQFF.

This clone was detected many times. CDR3: CASSLQAQKNNEQFF. Written as DNA, the CDR3 is TGTGCCAGCTCACTTCAGGCCCAGAAAAACAATGAGCAGTTCTTC. The chain links TRBV18 to TRBJ2-1; D is undetermined. V was pared by 4 bases and J by 5 bases, with 15 bases between. This CDR3 has 15 residues. Germline V lookup: CDR1 KGHSH, CDR2 LQKENI.

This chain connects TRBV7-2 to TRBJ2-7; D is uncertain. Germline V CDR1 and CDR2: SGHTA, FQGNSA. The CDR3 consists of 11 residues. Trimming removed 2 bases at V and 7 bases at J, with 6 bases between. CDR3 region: CASSLLWEQYF. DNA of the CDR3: TGTGCCAGCAGCTTACTTTGGGAGCAGTACTTC.

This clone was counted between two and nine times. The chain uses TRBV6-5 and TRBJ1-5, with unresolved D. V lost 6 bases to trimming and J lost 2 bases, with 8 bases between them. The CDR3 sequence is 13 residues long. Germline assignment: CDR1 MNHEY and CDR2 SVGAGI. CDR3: CASRAPGNQPQHF. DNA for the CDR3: TGTGCCAGCAGGGCCCCGGGCAATCAGCCCCAGCATTTT.

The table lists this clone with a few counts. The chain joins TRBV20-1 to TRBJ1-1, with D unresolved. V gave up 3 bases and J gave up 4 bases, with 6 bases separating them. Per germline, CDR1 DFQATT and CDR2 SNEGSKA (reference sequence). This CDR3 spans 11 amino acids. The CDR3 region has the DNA TGCAGTGCTAGGTTCGGCACTGAAGCTTTCTTT. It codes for CSARFGTEAFF.

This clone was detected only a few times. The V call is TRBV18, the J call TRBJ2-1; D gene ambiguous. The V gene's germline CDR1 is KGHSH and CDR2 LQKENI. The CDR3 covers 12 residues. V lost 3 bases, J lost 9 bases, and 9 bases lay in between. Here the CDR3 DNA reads TGTGCCAGCTCACCCAGCTCCGGTGAGCAGTTCTTC. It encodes CASSPSSGEQFF.

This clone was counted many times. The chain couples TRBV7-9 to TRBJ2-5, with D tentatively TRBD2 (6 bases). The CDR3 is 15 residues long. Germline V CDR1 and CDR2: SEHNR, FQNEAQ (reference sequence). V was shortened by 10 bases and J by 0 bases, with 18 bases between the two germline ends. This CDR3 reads CATPISGSYQETQYF. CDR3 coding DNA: TGTGCCACCCCTATTAGCGGCTCGTACCAAGAGACCCAGTACTTC.